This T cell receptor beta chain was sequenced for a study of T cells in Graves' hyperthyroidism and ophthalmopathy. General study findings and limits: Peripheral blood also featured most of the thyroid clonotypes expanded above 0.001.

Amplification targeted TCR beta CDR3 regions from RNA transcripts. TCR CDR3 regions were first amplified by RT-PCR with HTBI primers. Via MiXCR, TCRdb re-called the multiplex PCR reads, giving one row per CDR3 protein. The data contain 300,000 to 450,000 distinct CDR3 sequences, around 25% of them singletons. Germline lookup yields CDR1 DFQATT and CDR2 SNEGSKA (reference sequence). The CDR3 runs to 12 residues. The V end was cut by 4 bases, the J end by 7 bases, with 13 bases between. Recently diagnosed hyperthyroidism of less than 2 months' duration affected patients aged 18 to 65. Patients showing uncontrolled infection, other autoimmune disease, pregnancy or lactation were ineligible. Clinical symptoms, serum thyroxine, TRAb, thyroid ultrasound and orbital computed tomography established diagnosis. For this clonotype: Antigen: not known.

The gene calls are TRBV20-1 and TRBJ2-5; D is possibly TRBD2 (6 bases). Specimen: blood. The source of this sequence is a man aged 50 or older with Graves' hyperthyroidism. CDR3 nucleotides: TGCAGTGCTAACGGCGGGGAGTCGACCCAGTACTTC. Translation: CSANGGESTQYF.